This T cell receptor (beta chain) appears in the sequencing data of a study of blood T cell repertoires in COVID-19. Study in general: COVID-19 samples from acute and convalescent phases originated in the United States, Italy and Spain. Nucleic acid was either cDNA or gDNA, and it came from T cells, B-cell-depleted T cells, or PBMCs.

CDR1 LNHDA and CDR2 SQIVND come from the germline V gene (reference sequence). The CDR3 totals 13 residues. J lost 4 bases, V lost 6 bases, and 3 bases had no gene match. In the authors' workflow: Amplification of reference gene primers was used by the study to estimate nucleated cell counts. Some clones are missing from TCRdb's copy, which holds only in-frame ones; the method was immunoSEQ multiplex PCR. V and J calls and clone size are given by that table; D and trimming were obtained from the DNA. In the table there are 150,000 to 200,000 clones, about 85% of which are singletons. Material for sequencing was peripheral blood. The V and J genes are TRBV19 and TRBJ1-5, with TRBD1 matching over 7 bases. The sequence was collected from a man between 60 and 75 years old with COVID-19, enrolled during active disease. The DNA for the CDR3 is TGTGCCAGTAGCCGACAGGGAAATCAGCCCCAGCATTTT. Translated, it gives CASSRQGNQPQHF.